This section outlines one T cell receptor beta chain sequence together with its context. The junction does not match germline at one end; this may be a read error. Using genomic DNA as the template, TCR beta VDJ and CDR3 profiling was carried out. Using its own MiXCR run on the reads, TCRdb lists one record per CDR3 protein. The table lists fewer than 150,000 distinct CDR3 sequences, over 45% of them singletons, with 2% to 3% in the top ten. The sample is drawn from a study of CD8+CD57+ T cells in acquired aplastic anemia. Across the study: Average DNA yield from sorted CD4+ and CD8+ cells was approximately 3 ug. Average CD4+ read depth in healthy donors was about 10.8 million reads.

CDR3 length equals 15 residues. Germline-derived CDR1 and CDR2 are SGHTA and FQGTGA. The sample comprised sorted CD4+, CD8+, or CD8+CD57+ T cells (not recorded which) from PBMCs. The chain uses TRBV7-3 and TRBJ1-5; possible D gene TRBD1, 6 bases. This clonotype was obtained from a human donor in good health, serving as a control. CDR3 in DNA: TGTGCCAGCAGCCTACAGCGGGGGGGCAATGAGCCCCAGCATTTT. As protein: CASSLQRGGNEPQHF.